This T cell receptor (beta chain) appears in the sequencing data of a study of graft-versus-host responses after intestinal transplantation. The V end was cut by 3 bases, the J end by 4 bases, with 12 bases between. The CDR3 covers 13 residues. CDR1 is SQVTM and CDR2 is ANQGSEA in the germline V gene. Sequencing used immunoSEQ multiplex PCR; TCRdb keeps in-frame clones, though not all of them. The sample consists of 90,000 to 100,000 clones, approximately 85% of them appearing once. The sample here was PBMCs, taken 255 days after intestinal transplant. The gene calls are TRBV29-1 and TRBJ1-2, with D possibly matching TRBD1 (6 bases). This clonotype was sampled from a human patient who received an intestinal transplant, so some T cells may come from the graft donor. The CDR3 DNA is TGCAGCGTTGACGCGTCAGGGGTCTATGGCTACACCTTC. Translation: CSVDASGVYGYTF.